This T cell receptor beta chain appears in the sequencing data of a study of regulatory T cells in long-lasting Graves disease. In building TCR beta libraries, iRepertoire HTBI primers were used together with Arm-PCR of CDR3 regions. Each CDR3 protein is one row after TCRdb ran MiXCR on the multiplex PCR reads. The table includes 520,000 or so distinct CDR3 sequences, 9.5% to 15% detected once. Germline lookup yields CDR1 LGHNA and CDR2 YNFKEQ. CDR3 size: 12 residues. V gave up 0 bases and J gave up 7 bases, with 6 bases separating them. Regarding time point: newly diagnosed GD, antithyroid drugs for less than 3 months. RNA from PBMCs was the source of the TCR library. The same sample was also used in a study of T cells in Graves' hyperthyroidism and ophthalmopathy. That investigation notes: Most thyroid clonotypes with frequency above 0.001 were detected in blood. By a 13 V-J model, ophthalmopathy was set apart from stable hyperthyroidism.

This clonotype was sampled from a woman aged 25 to 45 with Graves disease. This material consisted of peripheral blood mononuclear cells (PBMCs), taken at new diagnosis, from a patient treated with antithyroid drugs. This chain connects TRBV4-2 to TRBJ1-1; D ambiguous. CDR3 region: CASSQERFEAFF. The CDR3 bases are TGTGCCAGCAGCCAAGAGCGGTTTGAAGCTTTCTTT.